This TCR beta chain appears in the sequencing data of a study of cytotoxic CD8 clonotypes in ibrutinib-treated CLL. Points from the study as a whole: Collection times varied between progressing and sustained-remission patients.

Germline lookup yields CDR1 MNHNY and CDR2 SVGAGI (reference sequence). This CDR3 has 16 amino acids. V gave up 2 bases and J gave up 0 bases, with 10 bases separating them. As concerns this clone: Its antigen is unknown.

The intended depth for sequencing was 1 in 200,000 to 1 in 1 million T cells. Produced via immunoSEQ multiplex PCR; TCRdb's table is partial and in-frame only. The sample carries approximately 100,000 clones, 58% recorded once. This sample comprised PBMCs, obtained after 24 months of ibrutinib treatment. The chain combines TRBV6-6 with TRBJ1-4, with TRBD1 as a possible D gene (5 bases). This sequence was found in a human donor with chronic lymphocytic leukemia. CDR3 DNA sequence: TGTGCCAGCAGTTACAAGAAGGGGACAACTAATGAAAAACTGTTTTTT. Its translation: CASSYKKGTTNEKLFF.